The sequence of this TCR beta chain was determined in a study of CD8 T cells in Susac syndrome. This clonotype was observed a handful of times. The antigen is undetermined. Broader study findings: The study identified around fifteen and five Susac-specific public clones in total CD8+ and CD8+ TEMRA repertoires. The study conceded that relatively few individuals underwent its TCR sequencing and HLA analysis. The study found that Susac CD8+ clonal expansion peaked in TEMRA cells and active patients.

About 0.5 to 1 ug RNA was reverse transcribed with random hexamers. A multiplex approach, immunoSEQ multiplex PCR, amplified TCR beta CDR3 across 54 Vbeta and 13 Jbeta. Each CDR3 protein gets one entry after TCRdb re-called the immunoSEQ multiplex PCR reads with MiXCR. The sample yields some 96,000 distinct CDR3 sequences, nearly 97% seen once. The TCR originated in a human donor with Susac syndrome. The specimen sequenced was CD8+ T cells from PBMCs.

The CDR3 protein is CASSQAASGAYNEQFF. In nucleotides, the CDR3 is TGTGCCAGCAGCCAGGCAGCTAGCGGGGCATACAATGAGCAGTTCTTC. The chain links TRBV3-1 to TRBJ2-1, with 9 bases aligning to TRBD2. After removal of 3 bases from V and 4 bases from J, the junction contained 7 bases not matched to a gene. This CDR3 contains 16 residues. CDR1 LGHDT and CDR2 YNNKEL come from the germline V gene (reference sequence).